A single sample gave rise to the 32 T cell receptor beta chains below, sequenced in a study of beta chain features in type 1 diabetes. Study results and limitations: Within each of all four CD4+ subsets, Type 1 diabetes patients had TCRB CDR3s that were moderately but significantly shorter.

Their antigens remain unidentified. Sequenced material consisted of expressed TCRB transcripts (all of the isolated RNA was reverse transcribed). The protocol was immunoSEQ multiplex PCR, while the TCRdb copy is restricted to in-frame clones and leaves out a portion. This sample yields under 200,000 clones, of which about 8.1% are seen a single time; over 0.5% belongs to the top ten. The sequenced sample was central memory CD4+ T cells from blood. Every receptor here comes from a woman between 18 and 30 years old with type 1 diabetes.

The chain combines TRBV7-2 with TRBJ2-1, with 9 bases that match TRBD2. V was pared by 1 base and J by 12 bases, with 10 bases of the junction left unmatched. The CDR3 is made up of 15 amino acids. In germline, CDR1 is SGHTA, CDR2 FQGNSA. The CDR3 loop is CASSLDFSGGFRQFF. The CDR3 DNA reads TGTGCCAGCAGCTTAGATTTTAGCGGGGGTTTTCGGCAGTTCTTC.

This chain connects TRBV6-1 to TRBJ2-1; 14 positions match TRBD2. CDR3 length: 15 residues. The V and J ends lost 4 bases and 6 bases, in that order; junction bases with no gene match: 2. Germline CDR1 MNHNS, CDR2 SASEGT. The CDR3 DNA is TGTGCCAGCAGTGGGGGGACTAGCGGGAGCAATGAGCAGTTCTTC. Translated, it gives CASSGGTSGSNEQFF.

This clone was seen more than once but under ten times. The genes are TRBV4-3 and TRBJ1-2; 7 bases fit TRBD1. The V gene's germline CDR1 is LGHNA and CDR2 YSLEER. The CDR3 has 14 amino acids. J lost 2 bases, V lost 3 bases, and 3 bases had no gene match. CDR3 amino acids: CASSQMDRNYGYTF. CDR3 in DNA: TGCGCCAGCAGCCAGATGGACAGGAACTATGGCTACACCTTC.

There are a few counts of this clone. The V and J genes are TRBV5-6 and TRBJ1-1, with D possibly being TRBD1 (5 bases). Germline V gene sequence: CDR1 SGHDT, CDR2 YYEEEE. V was shortened by 4 bases and J by 4 bases, with 17 bases between the two germline ends. This CDR3 region has 15 residues. CDR3 sequence: CASSPRVLGGTEAFF. The CDR3 DNA reads TGTGCCAGCAGCCCCCGGGTGTTGGGGGGCACTGAAGCTTTCTTT.

In its sample, this clone was seen a few times. The chain is built from TRBV7-8 and TRBJ2-4; the match to TRBD2 covers 11 bases. The CDR3 extends over 16 amino acids. Germline CDR1 and CDR2: SGHVS and FQNEAQ. The trim removed 5 bases at V and 6 bases at J, leaving 9 bases unmatched. The CDR3 sequence is CASSPTGTSGLNIQYF. The CDR3 bases are TGTGCCAGCAGCCCAACCGGGACTAGCGGCCTAAACATTCAGTACTTC.

The CDR3 DNA reads as TGCGCCAGCAGCTTGGCAGCGTTTGGTGAGACCCAGTACTTC. Translated: CASSLAAFGETQYF. The J gene is TRBJ2-5, the V gene TRBV5-1, with unresolved D. The CDR3 consists of 14 residues. Trimming stripped 0 bases from V and 5 bases from J, with 11 bases between. Germline loops: CDR1 SGHRS, CDR2 YFSETQ. The whole variable domain, filled in from reference TRBV5-1 and TRBJ2-5, reads KAGVTQTPRYLIKTRGQQVTLSCSPISGHRSVSWYQQTPGQGLQFLFEYFSETQRNKGNFPGRFSGRQFSNSRSEMNVSTLELGDSALYLCASSLAAFGETQYFGPGTRLLVL.

This clone came up many times. This chain links TRBV29-1 with TRBJ2-1; D is unclear. Germline loops: CDR1 SQVTM, CDR2 ANQGSEA. There are 11 residues in the CDR3. The germline V and J ends were trimmed by 7 bases and 9 bases, with 13 bases remaining between them. The CDR3 DNA is TGCAGCGCCACCGGTGATGTTGAGCAGTTCTTC. Translation gives CSATGDVEQFF.

The CDR3 sequence is CASSQDEGTAYGYTF. The CDR3 coding sequence is TGTGCCAGCAGCCAAGATGAAGGGACTGCCTATGGCTACACCTTC. V is TRBV4-2 and J is TRBJ1-2, with TRBD1 as a possible D gene (5 bases). This CDR3 region has 15 residues. V was clipped by 0 bases and J by 4 bases, with 12 bases between them. Germline-derived CDR1 and CDR2 are LGHNA and YNFKEQ.

The rearrangement joins TRBV2 to TRBJ1-1, with D hard to call. Germline V gene data show CDR1 as SNHLY and CDR2 as FYNNEI. V was cut by 0 bases and J by 13 bases, with 9 bases left in between. This CDR3 contains 11 residues. CDR3 in DNA: TGTGCCAGCAGTGAAGCCAAAACCGGTTTCTTT. Translated: CASSEAKTGFF.

This clone was detected a few times. The gene calls are TRBV7-6 and TRBJ2-1; D is uncertain. The CDR3 loop spans 15 amino acids. Germline CDR1 reads SGHVS; CDR2 reads FNYEAQ. V was shortened by 1 base and J by 0 bases, with 7 bases between the two germline ends. CDR3 in DNA: TGTGCCAGCAGCTTAGGGTACAGCTCCTACAATGAGCAGTTCTTC. This codes for CASSLGYSSYNEQFF.

The chain has TRBV7-9 and TRBJ1-6; D remains ambiguous. The CDR3 contains 15 residues. Per the germline V gene, CDR1 is SEHNR and CDR2 is FQNEAQ (reference sequence). Deletions cut 7 bases from V and 0 bases from J, with 10 bases between. CDR3 protein: CASTSGSSYNSPLHF. CDR3 DNA: TGTGCCAGCACCTCCGGGAGCTCCTATAATTCACCCCTCCACTTT. The entire variable domain, with the rest obtained from reference TRBV7-9 and TRBJ1-6, is as follows: DTGVSQNPRHKITKRGQNVTFRCDPISEHNRLYWYRQTLGQGPEFLTYFQNEAQLEKSRLLSDRFSAERPKGSFSTLEIQRTEQGDSAMYLCASTSGSSYNSPLHFGNGTRLTVT.

This clone was seen a few times. This chain uses TRBV5-4 with TRBJ2-2; 9 nucleotides match TRBD1. The germline V gene encodes CDR1 SGHNT and CDR2 YYREEE (reference sequence). Losses at the gene ends were 4 bases for V and 1 base for J; bases not matched to a gene: 5. The CDR3 consists of 16 residues. DNA for the CDR3: TGTGCCAGCAGCCGCCCGGGACAGGGGAACACCGGGGAGCTGTTTTTT. Protein product: CASSRPGQGNTGELFF.

Ten or more counts support this clone. The chain uses TRBV10-3 and TRBJ2-3; 8 bases line up with TRBD2. V lost 4 bases to trimming and J lost 0 bases; unmatched junction nucleotides: 12. The germline V gene encodes CDR1 ENHRY and CDR2 SYGVKD. The CDR3 is 18 residues long. The CDR3 DNA is TGTGCCATCAGTGCGGCAGCGGGGGAGCTTGGGAGCACAGATACGCAGTATTTT. Translated: CAISAAAGELGSTDTQYF.

V usage is TRBV4-3 and J usage is TRBJ1-5, with D possibly TRBD1 on 5 matching bases. V was trimmed by 0 bases and J by 4 bases, leaving 10 bases between them. The CDR3 contains 15 residues. From germline, CDR1 is LGHNA and CDR2 YSLEER. The CDR3 sequence: CASSQDSKGNQPQHF. The CDR3, as DNA: TGCGCCAGCAGCCAAGATAGCAAGGGGAATCAGCCCCAGCATTTT.

The chain carries TRBV2 and TRBJ2-2; D might be TRBD1 (6 bases). V dropped 8 bases and J dropped 4 bases, with 17 bases sitting between them. The CDR3 is 15 residues long. The germline CDR1 and CDR2 sequences are SNHLY and FYNNEI. CDR3 in amino acids: CASLLQGTGTGELFF. The CDR3, as DNA: TGTGCCAGCCTATTACAGGGCACGGGCACCGGGGAGCTGTTTTTT. Full variable domain (outside the CDR3, taken from reference TRBV2 and TRBJ2-2): EPEVTQTPSHQVTQMGQEVILRCVPISNHLYFYWYRQILGQKVEFLVSFYNNEISEKSEIFDDQFSVERPDGSNFTLKIRSTKLEDSAMYFCASLLQGTGTGELFFGEGSRLTVL.

This clone was picked up a small number of times. The rearrangement uses TRBV4-3 and TRBJ1-3, with D unresolved. V lost 3 bases and J lost 4, with 10 bases in between. CDR3 length: 14 residues. Germline loops: CDR1 LGHNA, CDR2 YSLEER. The CDR3: CASSHQGRGNTIYF. The CDR3 DNA reads as TGCGCCAGCAGCCATCAAGGGAGGGGAAACACCATATATTTT.

The chain combines TRBV9 with TRBJ2-1; TRBD2 agrees at 9 bases. Germline V gene data show CDR1 as SGDLS and CDR2 as YYNGEE. The V gene end was trimmed by 4 bases and the J gene end by 0 bases; junction bases not matched to a gene: 8. There are 17 residues in the CDR3. The CDR3 region is CASSPRLAASSYNEQFF. In DNA form, the CDR3 reads TGTGCCAGCAGCCCCCGACTAGCGGCTAGCTCCTACAATGAGCAGTTCTTC. Full variable domain (outside the CDR3, taken from reference TRBV9 and TRBJ2-1): DSGVTQTPKHLITATGQRVTLRCSPRSGDLSVYWYQQSLDQGLQFLIQYYNGEERAKGNILERFSAQQFPDLHSELNLSSLELGDSALYFCASSPRLAASSYNEQFFGPGTRLTVL.

The table lists this clone with a few counts. The V call is TRBV5-1, the J call TRBJ2-2; a possible D gene is TRBD2 (5 bases). There are 16 residues in the CDR3. From germline, CDR1 is SGHRS and CDR2 YFSETQ. Trimming shortened V by 4 bases and J by 3 bases, and 16 bases separated the two germline ends. In DNA form, the CDR3 reads TGCGCCAGCAGCACCTTGGACGGGGTGTACACCGGGGAGCTGTTTTTT. The encoded protein is CASSTLDGVYTGELFF.

This clone turned up a few times. The gene calls are TRBV4-1 and TRBJ2-3; tentative D call: TRBD2 (6 bases). This CDR3 has 12 residues. CDR1 is MGHRA, CDR2 YSYEKL, per germline. The V end was cut by 6 bases, the J end by 2 bases, with 6 bases between. CDR3: CASRDYTDTQYF. CDR3 DNA sequence: TGCGCCAGCAGGGACTACACAGATACGCAGTATTTT.

The chain employs TRBV7-9 and TRBJ2-7; no clear D. The CDR3 totals 13 residues. Trimming left V 5 bases short and J 2 bases short, with 10 bases between. Germline V gives CDR1 SEHNR, CDR2 FQNEAQ (reference sequence). This chain's CDR3 is CASSPNSPYEQYF. CDR3 DNA: TGTGCCAGCAGCCCTAACAGTCCCTACGAGCAGTACTTC. The full variable domain, its missing parts supplied by reference TRBV7-9 and TRBJ2-7, is DTGVSQNPRHKITKRGQNVTFRCDPISEHNRLYWYRQTLGQGPEFLTYFQNEAQLEKSRLLSDRFSAERPKGSFSTLEIQRTEQGDSAMYLCASSPNSPYEQYFGPGTRLTVT.

This clone showed up just a few times. The gene calls are TRBV2 and TRBJ2-2; D is undetermined. This CDR3 has 18 residues. Trimming pared 6 bases from V and 4 bases from J, leaving 24 bases between. Germline lookup yields CDR1 SNHLY and CDR2 FYNNEI. DNA for the CDR3: TGTGCCAGCAGGAGAACGAACCTACCTTCAAAAAGCACCGGGGAGCTGTTTTTT. Amino acid sequence: CASRRTNLPSKSTGELFF.

V and J are TRBV6-6 and TRBJ2-1; D is possibly TRBD2 (5 bases). The CDR3 has 16 residues. Germline lookup yields CDR1 MNHNY and CDR2 SVGAGI (reference sequence). The V end lost 7 bases, the J end lost 5 bases, and 21 bases lay between the germline ends. CDR3 in amino acids: CASTVRSPGIHNEQFF. The DNA for the CDR3 is TGTGCCAGCACCGTCCGGTCCCCCGGGATCCACAATGAGCAGTTCTTC.

The CDR3 coding sequence is TGCGCCAGCAGCCAAGATAGTACTAGCGCTGGAGATACGCAGTATTTT. Protein: CASSQDSTSAGDTQYF. The chain combines TRBV4-3 with TRBJ2-3; 7 bases align to TRBD2. The CDR3 runs 16 residues. The V gene's germline CDR1 is LGHNA and CDR2 YSLEER. V was clipped by 0 bases and J by 5 bases; unmatched bases: 8.

The gene calls are TRBV6-5 and TRBJ2-1; no definite D call. The V and J ends lost 5 bases and 2 bases respectively, with 10 bases between them. Germline lookup yields CDR1 MNHEY and CDR2 SVGAGI. There are 14 residues in the CDR3. The CDR3 loop is CASSPNWPYNEQFF. The CDR3 DNA is TGTGCCAGCAGTCCCAATTGGCCCTACAATGAGCAGTTCTTC.

The sample holds a few counts of this clone. The chain is built from TRBV28 and TRBJ2-3, with a weak D call TRBD1 (6 bases). CDR1 is MDHEN, CDR2 SYDVKM, per germline. Trimming took 7 bases from V and 2 from J, leaving 13 bases between them. This CDR3 region has 14 residues. The CDR3 bases are TGTGCCAGCAACATCGGACAGCTCACAGATACGCAGTATTTT. It encodes CASNIGQLTDTQYF. Full variable domain (remainder filled in from reference TRBV28 and TRBJ2-3): DVKVTQSSRYLVKRTGEKVFLECVQDMDHENMFWYRQDPGLGLRLIYFSYDVKMKEKGDIPEGYSVSREKKERFSLILESASTNQTSMYLCASNIGQLTDTQYFGPGTRLTVL.

The V and J genes are TRBV5-4 and TRBJ2-3; 9 nucleotides match TRBD2. The V and J ends lost 4 bases and 3 bases, in that order; junction bases with no gene match: 9. This CDR3 is built from 16 residues. Per germline, CDR1 SGHNT and CDR2 YYREEE (reference sequence). The CDR3 nucleotides read TGTGCCAGCAGCGGTCGTAGCGGGAGATTGACAGATACGCAGTATTTT. Encoded protein: CASSGRSGRLTDTQYF.

This clone was seen more than once but under ten times. J is TRBJ1-1 and V is TRBV10-3; TRBD1 aligns across 10 bases. The CDR3 has 13 amino acids. The V segment lost 10 bases and the J segment 5 bases; nucleotides outside the gene matches: 7. Germline assignment: CDR1 ENHRY and CDR2 SYGVKD. The CDR3 region is CATKDRGTTEAFF. For the CDR3, the DNA is TGTGCCACCAAGGACAGGGGGACGACTGAAGCTTTCTTT.

The chain carries TRBV5-6 and TRBJ2-3; a possible D gene is TRBD2 (6 bases). Germline V CDR1 and CDR2: SGHDT, YYEEEE. The V end was cut by 0 bases, the J end by 9 bases, with 14 bases between. CDR3 length equals 14 residues. This CDR3 is CASSLVRGGGTQYF. Written as DNA, the CDR3 is TGTGCCAGCAGCTTGGTACGGGGAGGCGGGACGCAGTATTTT.

The V call is TRBV29-1, the J call TRBJ1-1; D unclear. This CDR3 comprises 12 residues. Germline V gene data show CDR1 as SQVTM and CDR2 as ANQGSEA. Trimming took off 7 bases at V and 2 bases at J, with 11 bases between the two ends. CDR3 sequence: CSARDTNTEAFF. In DNA, the CDR3 is TGCAGCGCCCGGGATACTAACACTGAAGCTTTCTTT. Supplemented by reference TRBV29-1 and TRBJ1-1, the full variable domain reads SAVISQKPSRDICQRGTSLTIQCQVDSQVTMMFWYRQQPGQSLTLIATANQGSEATYESGFVIDKFPISRPNLTFSTLTVSNMSPEDSSIYLCSARDTNTEAFFGQGTRLTVV.

The chain is built from TRBV2 and TRBJ1-2; TRBD1 might be the D (5 bases). Per the germline V gene, CDR1 is SNHLY and CDR2 is FYNNEI. The CDR3 covers 14 residues. Between the trimmed V and J ends, which lost 3 bases and 4 bases, there was a span of 12 bases. This CDR3 reads CASSDRGSSYGYTF. As DNA, the CDR3 is TGTGCCAGCAGTGATAGGGGTTCCTCCTATGGCTACACCTTC.

The rearrangement joins TRBV4-1 to TRBJ1-2, with D tentatively TRBD1 (5 bases). Deletions cut 0 bases from V and 5 bases from J, with 13 bases between. Looked up from germline, CDR1 is MGHRA and CDR2 is YSYEKL. This CDR3 is 15 amino acids long. Here the CDR3 DNA reads TGCGCCAGCAGCCAAGAAATTGGGGCGGCATATGGCTACACCTTC. Translation: CASSQEIGAAYGYTF.

This chain uses TRBV7-9 with TRBJ1-3; maybe TRBD1 (6 bases). In germline, CDR1 is SEHNR, CDR2 FQNEAQ (reference sequence). Trimming took off 5 bases at V and 4 bases at J, with 15 bases between the two ends. The CDR3 runs 15 residues. CDR3 nucleotides: TGTGCCAGCAGCGCAACCGGGGGGCCGGGAAACACCATATATTTT. This translates into CASSATGGPGNTIYF.